The source of this TCR beta chain is a study of blood T cell repertoires in COVID-19. The method was immunoSEQ multiplex PCR; TCRdb's version includes in-frame clones alone and lacks a portion of them. The sample has a few hundred thousand clones, 70% to 90% seen once; the top ten hold roughly 6.6%. Trimming pared 0 bases from V and 2 bases from J, leaving 14 bases between. CDR3 size: 17 residues. Looked up from germline, CDR1 is LGHDT and CDR2 is YNNKEL (reference sequence). Sample: peripheral blood. The source is an older woman with COVID-19, enrolled during active disease. This chain joins TRBV3-1 (or the pseudogene TRBV3-2) and TRBJ2-1, with D maybe TRBD2 (7 bases). For the CDR3, the DNA is TGTGCCAGCAGCCAAGATCAGGGCGGGGGCGCCTACAATGAGCAGTTCTTC. It is translated as CASSQDQGGGAYNEQFF.